This T cell receptor (beta chain) was found in a study of T-cell memory formation after mild COVID-19. On the study more broadly: Largely donor-specific sequence clusters came from a couple of donors. Broader study findings: Largely, contracting CD4+ clones fell within CM and EM, and contracting CD8+ clones within EMRA.

Germline V gives CDR1 MNHNS, CDR2 SASEGT. The V and J ends lost 2 bases and 2 bases, in that order; junction bases with no gene match: 3. This CDR3 has 14 amino acids. Each CDR3 protein is one row after TCRdb ran MiXCR on the 5' RACE reads. The sample has 250,000 to 400,000 distinct CDR3 sequences, 14% seen once. There are a few counts of this clonotype. The antigen remains unidentified. Sample: PBMCs or a T cell subset sorted from them (not recorded which). The chain combines TRBV6-1 with TRBJ2-7; 7 positions match TRBD1. This TCR was sampled from a man between 18 and 35 years old who had mild COVID-19 (a few samples of this study predate the infection). Cell type and time point are not known. The CDR3 DNA follows: TGTGCCAGCAGTGAAAGACAGGGAGCCTACGAGCAGTACTTC. Translation: CASSERQGAYEQYF.